These 17 T cell receptor beta chains originate from one sample sequenced in a study of graft-versus-host responses after intestinal transplantation (dated by TCRdb to about 2021). Library prep was done by the immunoSEQ multiplex PCR assay. The clones in this table, taken by TCRdb from immuneACCESS, are in-frame only. Not every clone is retained; where verified, under half of the shortfall comes from an unresolved V gene, and the cause of the rest is unknown. The sample table shows 100,000 or so clones, and approximately 90% are seen once. The biggest ten clones account for 0.15% to 0.2% of the sample. Their target antigens are unknown. This specimen's time point label, interpreted: cells obtained before transplantation from donor or recipient. This sample comprised unstimulated CD4+ T cells sorted from spleen or lymph node cells, obtained before intestinal transplant. The receptors here all came from a human donor who received an intestinal transplant.

This chain connects TRBV7-2 to TRBJ2-7; a possible D gene is TRBD1 (6 bases). Germline-derived CDR1 and CDR2 are SGHTA and FQGNSA. The CDR3 length is 14 residues. The V gene lost 5 bases and the J gene lost 5 bases, with 16 bases spanning the gap. CDR3 residues: CASSTTYGTNEQYF. DNA for the CDR3: TGTGCCAGCAGCACAACGTATGGGACAAACGAGCAGTACTTC. Combining the CDR3 with reference TRBV7-2 and TRBJ2-7 gives the whole variable domain GAGVSQSPSNKVTEKGKDVELRCDPISGHTALYWYRQSLGQGLEFLIYFQGNSAPDKSGLPSDRFSAERTGGSVSTLTIQRTQQEDSAVYLCASSTTYGTNEQYFGPGTRLTVT.

This rearrangement joins TRBV29-1 to TRBJ1-2, with 10 positions matching TRBD1. Germline V gives CDR1 SQVTM, CDR2 ANQGSEA. V lost 0 bases to trimming and J lost 2 bases; unmatched junction nucleotides: 6. This CDR3 comprises 16 residues. The CDR3 bases are TGCAGCGTTGAAGATCGTCCGGGACAGGGGAACTATGGCTACACCTTC. Translation gives CSVEDRPGQGNYGYTF.

This clone has a handful of counts. The CDR3 is CASSQIYLSYNEQFF. In DNA form, the CDR3 reads TGCGCCAGCAGCCAGATTTATCTCTCCTACAATGAGCAGTTCTTC. V gene TRBV5-1 combines with J gene TRBJ2-1; D unresolved. V was trimmed by 4 bases and J by 0 bases, leaving 11 bases between them. CDR3 length: 15 residues. The germline CDR1 and CDR2 sequences are SGHRS and YFSETQ.

This chain connects TRBV2 to TRBJ2-3; 7 bases fit TRBD1. Germline V gives CDR1 SNHLY, CDR2 FYNNEI. This CDR3 spans 15 amino acids. V gave up 5 bases and J gave up 4 bases; unmatched junction bases: 9. CDR3 loop: CASSRTGVNADTQYF. The DNA of the CDR3 is TGTGCCAGCAGTCGGACAGGTGTAAACGCAGATACGCAGTATTTT.

This chain uses TRBV9 with TRBJ2-5; TRBD2 matches 13 bases. Germline CDR1 reads SGDLS; CDR2 reads YYNGEE. The CDR3 runs to 21 residues. After removal of 0 bases from V and 5 bases from J, the junction contained 19 bases not matched to a gene. The CDR3 loop is CASSVAPSATSGRARFETQYF. CDR3 nucleotide sequence: TGTGCCAGCAGCGTAGCCCCCTCGGCTACTAGCGGGAGGGCCCGGTTTGAGACCCAGTACTTC.

This chain links TRBV6-5 with TRBJ2-7; perhaps TRBD1 as D (6 bases). The V end was cut by 6 bases, the J end by 2 bases, with 17 bases between. This CDR3 has 15 residues. Germline values: CDR1 MNHEY, CDR2 SVGAGI. CDR3 loop: CASSPVGQSPYEQYF. The DNA of the CDR3 is TGTGCCAGCAGCCCAGTAGGACAGAGCCCCTACGAGCAGTACTTC.

J is TRBJ1-2 and V is TRBV13; D gene unclear. V lost 4 bases and J 7 bases, leaving 19 bases between the germline ends. In germline, CDR1 is PRHDT, CDR2 FYEKMQ (reference sequence). The CDR3 contains 15 residues. CDR3 sequence: CASSSLGRTPSGYTF. The CDR3 nucleotides are TGTGCCAGCAGCTCTCTTGGGAGGACTCCAAGTGGCTACACCTTC. Looking up the rest from reference TRBV13 and TRBJ1-2 gives the full variable domain: AAGVIQSPRHLIKEKRETATLKCYPIPRHDTVYWYQQGPGQDPQFLISFYEKMQSDKGSIPDRFSAQQFSDYHSELNMSSLELGDSALYFCASSSLGRTPSGYTFGSGTRLTVV.

This chain uses TRBV5-1 with TRBJ2-3; 8 nucleotides agree with TRBD1. J lost 2 bases, V lost 5 bases, and 10 bases had no gene match. CDR1 and CDR2 (germline): SGHRS, YFSETQ. The CDR3 runs to 16 residues. In DNA, the CDR3 is TGCGCCAGCAGTTCGGGACCGACAGGGGTCACAGATACGCAGTATTTT. Translation: CASSSGPTGVTDTQYF.

About this clone: No conserved phenylalanine or tryptophan is present at the end of the CDR3, so a read error is the likely explanation. The chain has TRBV7-8 and TRBJ1-1, with D possibly TRBD1 on 5 matching bases. Germline V gene lookup returns CDR1 SGHVS and CDR2 FQNEAQ. The CDR3 has 12 residues. Trimming took off 0 bases at V and 10 bases at J, with 9 bases between the two ends. CDR3 region: CASSLARGGAFV. CDR3 nucleotide sequence: TGTGCCAGCAGCTTAGCGCGGGGGGGAGCTTTCGTT.

This clone was seen a single time. The chain recombines TRBV19 with TRBJ2-5, with 7 bases identical to TRBD2. This CDR3 contains 15 residues. Germline assignment: CDR1 LNHDA and CDR2 SQIVND (reference sequence). V dropped 3 bases and J dropped 5; count of bases not matched to a gene: 9. The CDR3 coding sequence is TGTGCCAGTAGTATGTGGGGAGGGGTGGGGGAGACCCAGTACTTC. This gives the protein CASSMWGGVGETQYF.

The chain is built from TRBV5-3 and TRBJ2-5; TRBD2 is a possible D gene (5 bases). TRBV5-3 is an ORF; its function is uncertain. This CDR3 has 14 amino acids. V was cut by 4 bases and J by 0 bases, with 10 bases left in between. This CDR3 is CARSNSDYQETQYF. The CDR3, as DNA: TGTGCCAGAAGCAACTCGGACTACCAAGAGACCCAGTACTTC.

The rearrangement uses TRBV21-1 and TRBJ2-1; TRBD1, the D gene given by the table, was not confirmed from the DNA. TRBV21-1 counts as a pseudogene. This CDR3 spans 19 amino acids. The CDR3 DNA follows: TGTGCCAGCAGCAATAATACCGTGGGCAGGCCCAGCTCCTACAATGAGCAGTTCTTC. This gives the protein CASSNNTVGRPSSYNEQFF.

V usage is TRBV28 and J usage is TRBJ2-5; 9 positions agree with TRBD1. The germline V gene has CDR1 MDHEN and CDR2 SYDVKM. V lost 2 bases, J lost 5 bases, and 3 bases stayed unmatched. CDR3 length: 14 amino acids. In nucleotides, the CDR3 is TGTGCCAGCAGTTTAGGACAGGGGTACGAGACCCAGTACTTC. This encodes CASSLGQGYETQYF.

The genes are TRBV6-1 and TRBJ1-6; TRBD1 matches 7 bases. Germline lookup yields CDR1 MNHNS and CDR2 SASEGT. The CDR3 has 15 amino acids. The V gene end was trimmed by 5 bases and the J gene end by 2 bases; junction bases not matched to a gene: 3. The CDR3 sequence: CASSRQGPYNSPLHF. The CDR3 DNA is TGTGCCAGCAGTAGACAGGGCCCCTATAATTCACCCCTCCACTTT.

The chain links TRBV2 to TRBJ2-2; D is perhaps TRBD2 (5 bases). With 7 bases removed from V and 8 bases from J, the gap between germline ends came to 20 bases. Germline CDR1 reads SNHLY; CDR2 reads FYNNEI. The CDR3 extends over 15 amino acids. This chain's CDR3 is CASNSALKREGELFF. The CDR3 region has the DNA TGTGCCAGCAATTCCGCACTTAAGAGGGAGGGGGAGCTGTTTTTT.

This sequence joins TRBV6-5 and TRBJ1-2; perhaps TRBD1 as D (6 bases). This CDR3 is 14 amino acids long. Trimming shortened V by 2 bases and J by 6 bases, and 13 bases separated the two germline ends. Germline lookup yields CDR1 MNHEY and CDR2 SVGAGI. CDR3 amino acids: CASSYGNRVNGYTF. CDR3 bases: TGTGCCAGCAGTTACGGAAACAGGGTTAATGGCTACACCTTC.

The chain combines TRBV7-2 with TRBJ1-4; D possibly corresponds to TRBD1 (5 bases). V was cut by 1 base and J by 8 bases, with 11 bases left in between. Germline lookup yields CDR1 SGHTA and CDR2 FQGNSA. The CDR3 extends over 14 amino acids. DNA for the CDR3: TGTGCCAGCAGCTTAGTTGGGGCGGGGGAAAAACTGTTTTTT. Translated: CASSLVGAGEKLFF.